Listed below are T cell receptor beta chains from one sample, sequenced in a study of shared clonotypes between healthy human individuals. Repertoires were generated with immunoSEQ multiplex PCR, while TCRdb's copy carries only in-frame clones and drops some. Of about 520,000 clones listed, 78% are singletons. Material for sequencing was PBMCs. All receptors derive from a middle-aged woman in good health. Some clones in this sample may be carry-over from other donors' samples. CDR3s include the opening cysteine and the closing phenylalanine or tryptophan. A D gene is named only where the DNA matches it firmly. Expanded clones get a size class; other rows say once, few or many, or leave the size out.

size,V,J,D,DNA,CDR3
-,TRBV7-2,TRBJ2-1,-,TGTGCCAGCAGCTTAGTAGGAGTTGGGAGGTACAATGAGCAGTTCTTC,CASSLVGVGRYNEQFF
-,TRBV28,TRBJ1-1,-,TGTGCCAGCAGTTTAGTGGGAAGTCACACTGAAGCTTTCTTT,CASSLVGSHTEAFF
-,TRBV19,TRBJ2-3,-,TGTGCCAGTAGTCCCCTTCTACGGTCTAGCACTAGCACAGATACGCAGTATTTT,CASSPLLRSSTSTDTQYF
-,TRBV7-8,TRBJ2-5,TRBD2,TGTGCCAGCAGACCGACCCCCGGGACTACTACTCAAGAGACCCAGTACTTC,CASRPTPGTTTQETQYF
once,TRBV28,TRBJ2-5,TRBD2,TGTGCCAGCAACCCCCCCGGACTAGCTGGAGAGCAGTACTTC,CASNPPGLAGEQYF
once,TRBV18,TRBJ2-3,TRBD2,TGTGCCAGCTCACCTACTAGCGGGACAGATACGCAGTATTTT,CASSPTSGTDTQYF
-,TRBV7-9,TRBJ2-1,TRBD2,TGTGCCAGCAGCTGGGGGAGGGAAGGCAATGAGCAGTTCTTC,CASSWGREGNEQFF
-,TRBV6-1,TRBJ1-5,TRBD1,TGTGCCAGCAGGCTTCCGGGACAGGGAAATCAGCCCCAGCATTTT,CASRLPGQGNQPQHF
few,TRBV7-9,TRBJ2-7,-,TGTGCCAGCAGCTTAGATCCAGCATCCTACGAGCAGTACTTC,CASSLDPASYEQYF
-,TRBV30,TRBJ2-2,-,TGTGCCTGGAGGGACAGGAACACCGGGGAGCTGTTTTTT,CAWRDRNTGELFF
once,TRBV28,TRBJ1-5,-,TGTGCCAGCAACACGGGCAATCAGCCCCAGCATTTT,CASNTGNQPQHF
-,TRBV11-2,TRBJ2-7,-,TGTGCCAGCCTGGGAGTTTACGAGCAGTACTTC,CASLGVYEQYF
once,TRBV7-9,TRBJ2-3,-,TGTGCCAGCAGCTTAGGGCGAGCCACAGATACGCAGTATTTT,CASSLGRATDTQYF
once,TRBV5-4,TRBJ2-2,TRBD1,TGTGCCAGCAGCCCAGACAGGGGGAACACCGGGGAGCTGTTTTTT,CASSPDRGNTGELFF
-,TRBV1,TRBJ2-3,-,TGCACCAGCAAGGGTGGGGAACCCCCAGATACGCAGTATTTT,CTSKGGEPPDTQYF
-,TRBV5-1,TRBJ1-1,TRBD1,TGCGCCAGCAGTTTGGGGAACCGGGACAGGCAAGCTTTCTTT,CASSLGNRDRQAFF
-,TRBV2,TRBJ2-7,-,TGTGCCAGCCGGAGCCCCTCCTACGAGCAGTACTTC,CASRSPSYEQYF
few,TRBV10-1,TRBJ2-2,TRBD1,TGCGCCAGCAGACAGGGGGCGAACACCGGGGAGCTGTTTTTT,CASRQGANTGELFF
-,TRBV5-1,TRBJ2-2,TRBD2,TGCGCCAGCAGCTTGGTCCTAGCGGGGGGAACCGGGGAGCTGTTTTTT,CASSLVLAGGTGELFF
once,TRBV28,TRBJ1-1,-,TGTGCCAGCAGTTCGGTTAGCACTGAAGCTTTCTTT,CASSSVSTEAFF
-,TRBV4-2,TRBJ2-1,-,TGTGCCAGCAGCCAAGATCCGACCGAGCAGTTCTTC,CASSQDPTEQFF
-,TRBV18,TRBJ1-1,-,TGTGCCAGCTCACCGTCGACTGGGGCGGCTTTCTTT,CASSPSTGAAFF
-,TRBV7-3,TRBJ2-7,-,TGTGCCAGCAGCTTAGGGCGGGGAGGACCCTACGAGCAGTACTTC,CASSLGRGGPYEQYF
-,TRBV30,TRBJ1-6,TRBD1,TGTGCCTGGGGCTGGGGACAGGGGAATTCACCCCTCCACTTT,CAWGWGQGNSPLHF
-,TRBV10-2,TRBJ2-2,TRBD2,TGCGCCAGCAGTTTCAGGGGGGGACTAGCGGGATCCGGGGAGCTGTTTTTT,CASSFRGGLAGSGELFF
-,TRBV28,TRBJ2-5,TRBD1,TGTGCCAGCAGTTTACCTGGACAGGGGCAAGAGACCAAGTACTTC,CASSLPGQGQETKYF
-,TRBV27,TRBJ2-5,-,TGTGCCAGCAGTTTAATAGGGACGGCCTACCAAGAGACCCAGTACTTC,CASSLIGTAYQETQYF
-,TRBV5-6,TRBJ2-2,TRBD1,TGTGCCATCCCCCGGGACAGGGGTTTGACCGGGGAGCTGTTTTTT,CAIPRDRGLTGELFF
few,TRBV2,TRBJ2-5,-,TGTGCCAGCACGGAGGGCTTTCAAACGACCCAGTACTTC,CASTEGFQTTQYF
-,TRBV6-4,TRBJ2-1,TRBD2,TGTGCCAGCAGTGCCCGATTCCCGGGACTAGCGGCCTACAATGAGCAGTTCTTC,CASSARFPGLAAYNEQFF
-,TRBV19,TRBJ1-1,-,TGTGCCAGTGGGGGCCGGGTTACGGACACTGAAGCTTTCTTT,CASGGRVTDTEAFF
-,TRBV27,TRBJ2-7,-,TGTGCCACCTGGGACTCCTACGAGCAGTACTTC,CATWDSYEQYF
-,TRBV28,TRBJ2-1,TRBD1,TGTGCCAGCAGCCCCCCGGGACAGGGGATTTATGAGCAGTTCTTC,CASSPPGQGIYEQFF
once,TRBV4-1,TRBJ2-7,-,TGCGCCAGCAGCCAAGGAACAGGGCCCTACGAGCAGTACTTC,CASSQGTGPYEQYF
-,TRBV4-2,TRBJ2-1,TRBD2,TGTGCCAGCAGCCAAGATCTCGAGACTAGCGGCATGTACAATGAGCAGTTCTTC,CASSQDLETSGMYNEQFF
-,TRBV6-4,TRBJ2-1,TRBD2,TGTGCCAGCAGTGACGGGACTAGCGACTACAATGAGCAGTTCTTC,CASSDGTSDYNEQFF
few,TRBV6-1,TRBJ1-2,-,TGTGCCAGCAGGGAGCGGGGGACCTTAGGGGGCTACACCTTC,CASRERGTLGGYTF
-,TRBV29-1,TRBJ2-3,-,TGCAGCCTAGGTTGGGAGCGCACAGATACGCAGTATTTT,CSLGWERTDTQYF
-,TRBV30,TRBJ1-2,-,TGTGCCTGGAGCCCGGGACCTATTGGCTACACCTTC,CAWSPGPIGYTF
few,TRBV6-1,TRBJ1-1,TRBD1,TGTGCCAGCAGTGAAAGGGTGTTTAGTAGGGGGCACACTGAAGCTTTCTTT,CASSERVFSRGHTEAFF
-,TRBV7-9,TRBJ2-1,TRBD2,TGTGCCAGCAGTCCGCCGGGACTACTATACAATGAGCAGTTCTTC,CASSPPGLLYNEQFF
many,TRBV27,TRBJ2-7,TRBD2,TGTGCCAGCATCCGGCATGGGGCGGGAGCCTACGAGCAGTACTTC,CASIRHGAGAYEQYF
-,TRBV19,TRBJ2-7,TRBD1,TGTGCCAGTAGTATAGCGGCAGGGGGCACATACGAGCAGTACTTC,CASSIAAGGTYEQYF
-,TRBV10-3,TRBJ1-2,TRBD1,TGTGCCATCAGTGGGACAGGGGGTCTTCATGGCTACACCTTC,CAISGTGGLHGYTF
-,TRBV19,TRBJ1-2,-,TGTGCCAGTAGTATCGGACAGTCCTATGGCTACACCTTC,CASSIGQSYGYTF
-,TRBV2,TRBJ1-5,TRBD1,TGTGCCAGCAGGATAGGGACAGCCGATCAGCCCCAGCATTTT,CASRIGTADQPQHF
-,TRBV5-1,TRBJ2-3,TRBD2,TGCGCCAGCAGCCGGTATCCGGGACTAGATACAGATACGCAGTATTTT,CASSRYPGLDTDTQYF
many,TRBV5-1,TRBJ2-1,TRBD1,TGCGCCAGCAGCTTGACCGGGACAGGGGGCCCCTACAATGAGCAGTTCTTC,CASSLTGTGGPYNEQFF
-,TRBV5-4,TRBJ1-1,TRBD1,TGTGCCAGCAGCTTCCCGAGGACAGGGCCCGGGGACACTGAAGCTTTCTTT,CASSFPRTGPGDTEAFF
-,TRBV5-4,TRBJ2-4,TRBD1,TGTGCCAGCAGCTTGGGGACAGGGGTCAAAAACATTCAGTACTTC,CASSLGTGVKNIQYF
-,TRBV7-2,TRBJ2-7,-,TGTGCCAGCAGCATGTATAGGAACGAGCAGTACTTC,CASSMYRNEQYF
-,TRBV29-1,TRBJ2-3,TRBD2,TGCAGCCTCCCCTTGGTAGCGGGAGTTTTAGATACGCAGTATTTT,CSLPLVAGVLDTQYF
-,TRBV15,TRBJ1-4,-,TGTGCCACCAGCCCTAACCGAAGGGGGTCCGGTGAAAAACTGTTTTTT,CATSPNRRGSGEKLFF
-,TRBV7-3,TRBJ1-1,-,TGTGCCAGCAGCTTCCGGGGCGGGACTGAAGCTTTCTTT,CASSFRGGTEAFF
-,TRBV5-1,TRBJ1-1,-,TGCGCCAGCAGCTTGTTGACAACAAACACTGAAGCTTTCTTT,CASSLLTTNTEAFF
-,TRBV5-1,TRBJ2-1,TRBD2,TGCGCCAGCAGCCCTATAGCGGGATCGGCCTACAATGAGCAGTTCTTC,CASSPIAGSAYNEQFF
-,TRBV9,TRBJ2-1,-,TGTGCCAGCAGCGTGGGACTGCCAAATGAGCAGTTCTTC,CASSVGLPNEQFF